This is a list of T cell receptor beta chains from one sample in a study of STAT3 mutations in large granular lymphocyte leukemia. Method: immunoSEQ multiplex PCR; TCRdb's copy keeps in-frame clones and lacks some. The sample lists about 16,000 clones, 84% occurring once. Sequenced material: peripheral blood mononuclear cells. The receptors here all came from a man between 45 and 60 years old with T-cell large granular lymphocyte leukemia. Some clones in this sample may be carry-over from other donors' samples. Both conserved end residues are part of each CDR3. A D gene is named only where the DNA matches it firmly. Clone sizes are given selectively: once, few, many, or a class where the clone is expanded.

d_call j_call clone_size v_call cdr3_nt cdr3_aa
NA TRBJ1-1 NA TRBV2 TGTGCCAGCGGGCCTAGGCCCGGGAACACTGAAGCTTTCTTT CASGPRPGNTEAFF
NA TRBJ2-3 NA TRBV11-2 TGTGCCAGCACGAGTAGCACAGATACGCAGTATTTT CASTSSTDTQYF
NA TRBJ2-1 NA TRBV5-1 TGCGCCAGCAGCAACGGACAATACAATGAGCAGTTCTTC CASSNGQYNEQFF
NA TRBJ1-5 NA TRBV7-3 TGTGCCAGCAGCTTAACCCCGGACTTGCGCAATCAGCCCCAGCATTTT CASSLTPDLRNQPQHF
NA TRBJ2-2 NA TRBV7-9 TGTGCCAGCAGCTTCTTGGGGAGTAACACCGGGGAGCTGTTTTTT CASSFLGSNTGELFF
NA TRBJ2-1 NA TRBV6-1 TGTGCCAGCAGTGAAGCCTGGGGGAATTACAATGAGCAGTTCTTC CASSEAWGNYNEQFF
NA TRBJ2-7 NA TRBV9 TGTGCCAGCAGCGTCGACGGAGACTACGAGCAGTACTTC CASSVDGDYEQYF
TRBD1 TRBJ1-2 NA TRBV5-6 TGTGCCAGCAGCTGGGACAGGCTCGGCGATGGCTACACCTTC CASSWDRLGDGYTF
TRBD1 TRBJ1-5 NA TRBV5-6 TGTGCCAGCAGCTTCCGGGACAGGGGGCGAGGAGGCAATCAGCCCCAGCATTTT CASSFRDRGRGGNQPQHF
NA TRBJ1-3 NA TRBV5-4 TGTGCCAGCACCCGCCGGGGCTCTGGAAACACCATATATTTT CASTRRGSGNTIYF
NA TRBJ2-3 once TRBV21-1 TGTGCCAGCAGCAAAGTACCGCCTCCTACGCAGTATTTT CASSKVPPPTQYF
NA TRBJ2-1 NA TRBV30 TGTGCCTGGAAGGGAGGCCTAGGGGGTGAGGGGTCCTACAATGAGCAGTTCTTC CAWKGGLGGEGSYNEQFF
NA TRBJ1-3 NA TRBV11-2 TGTGCCAGCAGCTTAGAACCTTCGGGAAACACCATATATTTT CASSLEPSGNTIYF
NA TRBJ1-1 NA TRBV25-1 TGTGCCAGCAGTGGCCACCCCATGAACACTGAAGCTTTCTTT CASSGHPMNTEAFF
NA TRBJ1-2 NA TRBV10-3 TGTGCCATCAGTGAGGGACGATATGGCTACACCTTC CAISEGRYGYTF
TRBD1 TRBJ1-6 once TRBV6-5 TGTGCCAGCAGAGGGACAGGGGTTTCACCCCTCCACTTT CASRGTGVSPLHF
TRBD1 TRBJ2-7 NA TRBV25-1 TGTGCCAGCAGTGTACAGGGGCCGGGCTGGGAGCAGTACTTC CASSVQGPGWEQYF
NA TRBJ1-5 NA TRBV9 TGTGCCAGCAGCCCGGGTACTGGTCAGCCCCAGCATTTT CASSPGTGQPQHF
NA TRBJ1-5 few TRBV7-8 TGTGCCAGCAGCTGGGGGGGCCAGGTGTATGGTAAGGAGAACCGTCAGCCCCAGCATTTT CASSWGGQVYGKENRQPQHF
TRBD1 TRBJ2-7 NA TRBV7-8 TGTGCCAGCAGTTCCAGACAGGGGACAAACGAGCAGTACTTC CASSSRQGTNEQYF
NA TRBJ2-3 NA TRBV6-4 TGTGCCAGCAGTGCGACTAGCACAGATACGCAGTATTTT CASSATSTDTQYF
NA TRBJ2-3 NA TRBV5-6 TGTGCCAGCAGCTTGGACGTCCGCGGGGTGGATACGCAGTATTTT CASSLDVRGVDTQYF
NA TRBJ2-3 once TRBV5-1 TGCGCCAGCAGCTTGGCCCCAACAGGAACTAGCACAGATACGCAGTATTTT CASSLAPTGTSTDTQYF
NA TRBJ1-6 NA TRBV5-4 TGTGCCAGCAGCTTGGTTAGAGGGTCCAATTCACCCCTCCACTTT CASSLVRGSNSPLHF
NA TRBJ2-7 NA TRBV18 TGTGCCAGCTCACCACCATCTACTAGGGGGGAGCAGTACTTC CASSPPSTRGEQYF
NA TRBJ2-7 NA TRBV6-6 TGTGCCAGCAGTTACTCGGGGCTGAACGAGCAGTACTTC CASSYSGLNEQYF
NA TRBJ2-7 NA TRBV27 TGTGCCAGCAGTAGAATAGCGGACCGGGGTGAGCAGTACTTC CASSRIADRGEQYF
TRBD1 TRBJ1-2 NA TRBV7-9 TGTGCCAGCAGCCCCGGACAGGCCCCGGCCTATGGCTACACCTTC CASSPGQAPAYGYTF
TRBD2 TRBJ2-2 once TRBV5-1 TGCGCCAGCAGCTTGTGGGGCGGGAGAGCCACCGGGGAGCTGTTTTTT CASSLWGGRATGELFF
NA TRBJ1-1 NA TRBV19 TGTGCCAGTAGTACGTCTGAAGCTTTCTTT CASSTSEAFF
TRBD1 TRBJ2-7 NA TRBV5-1 TGCGCCAGCACCAGGGACAGGGGCGGCGACGAGCAGTACTTC CASTRDRGGDEQYF
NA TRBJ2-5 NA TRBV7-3 TGTGCCAGCTCCCGTGGGGCCCAAGAGACCCAGTACTTC CASSRGAQETQYF